This T cell receptor (beta chain) was recorded in a study of cytomegalovirus exposure and HLA in healthy donors. A remark on this clone: Its matching antigen is unknown.

Researchers ran the PCR with 60 Vbeta and 13 Jbeta primers. Sequenced by immunoSEQ multiplex PCR; TCRdb stores in-frame clones only, minus some. Among under 200,000 clones listed, 77% were seen once. The CDR3 covers 14 residues. V was pared by 4 bases and J by 3 bases, with 13 bases between. CDR1 and CDR2 (germline): SGHKS, YYEKEE (reference sequence). Points from the study as a whole: Most of the TCR beta V segments (in an earlier analysis) were productive either about 87% or about 30% of the time. Later analysis identified a missense DCLRE1C variant that was linked to TCR beta V- and J-gene trimming.

The V call is TRBV5-5, the J call TRBJ1-1; weak D call: TRBD1 (5 bases). The sequenced material came from PBMCs. The TCR comes from a woman in her 40s in good health and CMV-seropositive. CDR3 DNA sequence: TGTGCCAGCAGCACGGGTGGGGGGTACACTGAAGCTTTCTTT. The encoded protein is CASSTGGGYTEAFF.